This T cell receptor (beta chain) was captured in a study of shared clonotypes between healthy human individuals. General study points: On the whole, naive subsets had larger estimated richness than memory subsets had. The study's rarefaction showed incomplete sorted-subset sequencing despite large depth.

This CDR3 region has 14 residues. V lost 4 bases, J lost 3 bases, and 6 bases stayed unmatched. Germline CDR1 is LNHDA and CDR2 is SQIVND (reference sequence). The data were produced by immunoSEQ multiplex PCR, yet TCRdb's version contains in-frame clones alone and is incomplete. Seen here are roughly 2.4 million clones, approximately 94% observed once, and the top ten hold more than 0.1%. This clone was seen only once. What it recognizes is unknown. The sequenced sample consisted of naive CD4+ T cells sorted from blood. Indicated subset: CD45RA+ positively selected. The chain recombines TRBV19 with TRBJ2-7, with 7 bases fitting TRBD2. The clonotype was recovered from a man between 18 and 29 years old in good health. The CDR3 DNA sequence: TGTGCCAGTAGTACCGCCGGGACTATCTACGAGCAGTACTTC. Translation: CASSTAGTIYEQYF.